One and the same sample provided the 4 T cell receptor beta chains below, sequenced in a study of CD8+ T cells in alopecia areata. Treatment specified: oral pan-JAK inhibitor, 5-10 mg twice daily. Extracted RNA was reverse transcribed into cDNA, the sequencing template. Here immunoSEQ multiplex PCR was the method, and the copy in TCRdb shows in-frame clones only, minus some. The repertoire has 110,000 or so clones, roughly 50% of them found once; the top ten carry under 3.5%. Sequences were derived from CD4+ T cells sorted from blood, sampled at week 24, from a patient treated with tofacitinib. These receptors were taken from a human donor with alopecia areata.

J is TRBJ2-7 and V is TRBV29-1; D ambiguous. The CDR3 has 13 residues. Germline V gene data show CDR1 as SQVTM and CDR2 as ANQGSEA. The V and J ends lost 7 bases and 2 bases respectively, with 15 bases between them. CDR3 nucleotide sequence: TGCAGCGGCTGGGTCCAAGAAACCTACGAGCAGTACTTC. As protein: CSGWVQETYEQYF.

The chain uses TRBV27 and TRBJ2-5; D might be TRBD1 (5 bases). Trimming took 6 bases from V and 9 from J, leaving 14 bases between them. The CDR3 runs 12 residues. From germline, CDR1 is MNHEY and CDR2 SMNVEV (reference sequence). CDR3 bases: TGTGCCAGCAGACCAGGGATTGGGGCCCAGTACTTC. Translating it yields CASRPGIGAQYF.

The gene calls are TRBV5-4 and TRBJ2-6, with a tentative D call TRBD1 (5 bases). In germline, CDR1 is SGHNT, CDR2 YYREEE (reference sequence). This CDR3 is 15 amino acids long. V was shortened by 2 bases and J by 1 base, with 7 bases between the two germline ends. The CDR3 DNA follows: TGTGCCAGCAGCTTCCAGGGTTCTGGGGCCAACGTCCTGACTTTC. It codes for CASSFQGSGANVLTF.

This clone was detected only a few times. This sequence joins TRBV29-1 and TRBJ1-2; 10 nucleotides line up with TRBD1. Trimming took 6 bases from V and 5 from J; bases not matched to a gene: 18. The CDR3 has 17 residues. Germline-derived CDR1 and CDR2 are SQVTM and ANQGSEA. As DNA, the CDR3 is TGCAGCGTGGGGCAGATCGAGGACAGGGGGAGAGTTTATGGCTACACCTTC. Its translation is CSVGQIEDRGRVYGYTF.